This T cell receptor beta chain was sequenced in a study of T cells after yellow fever vaccination. Whole-study findings and limits: On re-exposure, the response was weaker but peaked faster, at day 5 versus 15.

The CDR3 covers 16 residues. V lost 6 bases and J lost 2, with 21 bases in between. CDR1 and CDR2 (germline): DFQATT, SNEGSKA (reference sequence). This clonotype occurred many times. No antigen is known for it. TCRdb ran MiXCR on the 5' RACE reads and lists one entry per CDR3 protein. The data show roughly 120,000 distinct CDR3 sequences, nearly 7.5% seen once. This clonotype was obtained from a man aged 18 to 30 who received the YFV17D yellow fever vaccine. The source was CD4+ T cells sorted from PBMCs, collected 10 days after the first yellow fever vaccination. The rearrangement joins TRBV20-1 to TRBJ2-3; weak D call: TRBD2 (7 bases). This CDR3 is CSAQGSAAGTTDTQYF. DNA for the CDR3: TGCAGTGCCCAGGGGTCAGCAGCGGGGACCACAGATACGCAGTATTTT.